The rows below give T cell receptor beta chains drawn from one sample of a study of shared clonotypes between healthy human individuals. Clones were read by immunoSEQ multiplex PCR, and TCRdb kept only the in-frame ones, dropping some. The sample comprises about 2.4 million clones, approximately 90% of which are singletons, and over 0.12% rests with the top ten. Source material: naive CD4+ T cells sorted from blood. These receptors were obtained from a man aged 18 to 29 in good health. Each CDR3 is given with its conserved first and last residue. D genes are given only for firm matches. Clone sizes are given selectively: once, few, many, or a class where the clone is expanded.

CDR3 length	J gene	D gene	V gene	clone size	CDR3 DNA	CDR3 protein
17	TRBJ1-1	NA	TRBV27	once	TGTGCCAGCAGTTTATCGGGGACCCCGGCTTTTAACACTGAAGCTTTCTTT	CASSLSGTPAFNTEAFF
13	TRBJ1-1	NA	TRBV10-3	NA	TGTGCCATCAGCCGAATGGAGAACACTGAAGCTTTCTTT	CAISRMENTEAFF
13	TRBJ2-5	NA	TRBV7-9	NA	TGTGCCAGCAGCCCGGGACATAAAGAGACCCAGTACTTC	CASSPGHKETQYF
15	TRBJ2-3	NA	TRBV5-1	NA	TGCGCCAGCAGCTGGGGACCTCCTGGCACAGATACGCAGTATTTT	CASSWGPPGTDTQYF
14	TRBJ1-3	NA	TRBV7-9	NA	TGTGCCAGCATCCCTGATAGTTCTGGAAACACCATATATTTT	CASIPDSSGNTIYF
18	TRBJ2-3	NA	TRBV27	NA	TGTGCCAGCAGAGCAGATGGGAGGACTGTCCTCTTGGGAGATACGCAGTATTTT	CASRADGRTVLLGDTQYF
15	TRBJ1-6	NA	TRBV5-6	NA	TGTGCCAGCAGCTTGGGGGGTACCTATAATTCACCCCTCCACTTT	CASSLGGTYNSPLHF
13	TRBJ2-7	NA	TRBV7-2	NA	TGTGCCAGCAGCTTGGGCACGACCTACGAGCAGTACTTC	CASSLGTTYEQYF
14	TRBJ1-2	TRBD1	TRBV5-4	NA	TGTGCCAGCAGCGCGGACAGGGTGTCAGGTGGCTACACCTTC	CASSADRVSGGYTF
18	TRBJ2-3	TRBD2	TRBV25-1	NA	TGTGCCAGCAGTGACCCCCTAGCGGGAGGGCCGGAGGCAGATACGCAGTATTTT	CASSDPLAGGPEADTQYF
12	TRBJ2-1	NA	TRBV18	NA	TGTGCCAGCTCACCTTGGGAACAGGGCCAGTTCTTC	CASSPWEQGQFF
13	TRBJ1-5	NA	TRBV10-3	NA	TGTGCCATCAGTGAGTTAGACGTACAGCCCCAGCATTTT	CAISELDVQPQHF
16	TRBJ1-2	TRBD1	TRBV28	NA	TGTGCCAGCAGTTTCCGAGACAGGGACGCTAACTATGGCTACACCTTC	CASSFRDRDANYGYTF